A selection of T cell receptor beta chains follows, all from one sample in a study of blood T cell repertoires in COVID-19. The repertoire was sequenced with immunoSEQ multiplex PCR; TCRdb's copy has only in-frame clones and lacks some. The sample yields a few hundred thousand clones, 80% to 90% seen once. The sequencing sample was made of PBMCs or T cells enriched from blood (not recorded which). The receptors originated from a woman aged 40-49 years with acute COVID-19. Both conserved end residues are part of each CDR3. The order of the fields is J gene, clone size, D gene, V gene, CDR3 DNA, CDR3 protein. A D gene is named only where the DNA matches it firmly. Not every row has a clone size; where given, it reads once, few, many or a size class.

>TRBJ2-3|.|TRBD2|TRBV7-2
TGTGCCAGCAGCCCTCGGGGGGGAAATACGCAGTATTTT
CASSPRGGNTQYF
>TRBJ2-1|.|TRBD2|TRBV10-3
TGTGCCATCAGTGGCCCATTTCTAGCGGGAGGGCATAAAAGCTCCTACAATGAGCAGTTCTTC
CAISGPFLAGGHKSSYNEQFF
>TRBJ2-3|.|TRBD2|TRBV6-4
TGTGCCAGCAGTGATACATCTAGCGGGGGGGATACGCAGTATTTT
CASSDTSSGGDTQYF
>TRBJ2-2|.|TRBD1|TRBV2
TGTGCCAGCAGTGGGGACAGGGCAGGCACCGGGGAGCTGTTTTTT
CASSGDRAGTGELFF
>TRBJ2-2|.|TRBD1|TRBV6-5
TGTGCCAGCAGTTACCAGGGGGTGAACACCGGGGAGCTGTTTTTT
CASSYQGVNTGELFF
>TRBJ1-1|few|TRBD1|TRBV9
TGTGCCAGCAGCGTAGGGGGACAGGCTGTTGAAGCTTTCTTT
CASSVGGQAVEAFF
>TRBJ2-2|.|.|TRBV7-9
TGTGCCAGCAGCTTAGTTCCGTTGGGCAGCACCGGGGAGCTGTTTTTT
CASSLVPLGSTGELFF
>TRBJ2-2|.|TRBD2|TRBV5-1
TGCGCCAGCAGCTTGCGTCCCGGGACTAGCGATACCGGGGAGCTGTTTTTT
CASSLRPGTSDTGELFF
>TRBJ2-7|once|.|TRBV4-2
TGTGCCAGCAGCCAAGATGCGCAGGGCCCCTACGAGCAGTACTTC
CASSQDAQGPYEQYF
>TRBJ2-1|.|.|TRBV27
TGTGCCAGCAGTCTAATCCGGGACAATGAGCAGTTCTTC
CASSLIRDNEQFF
>TRBJ1-1|.|.|TRBV20-1
TGCAGTGCTAGTCAGGGCGGGAACACTGAAGCTTTCTTT
CSASQGGNTEAFF
>TRBJ1-5|.|.|TRBV7-2
TGTGCCAGCAGCCTCGGCGGGGCGGGCAATCAGCCCCAGCATTTT
CASSLGGAGNQPQHF
>TRBJ2-3|.|TRBD2|TRBV9
TGTGCCAGCAGCGTAGGGGTAGCGGGAGTGGCAGATACGCAGTATTTT
CASSVGVAGVADTQYF
>TRBJ1-5|.|TRBD1|TRBV6-5
TGTGCCAGCATCCTGGACAGGGGCCTAGGGCAGCCCCAGCATTTT
CASILDRGLGQPQHF
>TRBJ1-1|.|.|TRBV18
TGTGCCAGCTCACTTGGGGCCACTGAAGCTTTCTTT
CASSLGATEAFF
>TRBJ2-2|.|TRBD1|TRBV6-6
TGTGCCAGCAACCCGGGACAGGGGACCGGGGAGCTGTTTTTT
CASNPGQGTGELFF
>TRBJ1-1|.|TRBD1|TRBV28
TGTGCCAGCAGTCTACCATCGACAGGGGGGCATGAAGCTTTCTTT
CASSLPSTGGHEAFF
>TRBJ1-1|.|TRBD1|TRBV3-1/TRBV3-2
TGTGCCAGCAGCCCTTCAGGGGGCTGGAACACTGAAGCTTTCTTT
CASSPSGGWNTEAFF
>TRBJ2-1|.|.|TRBV6-2/TRBV6-3
TGTGCCAGCAGTTACTCAGATCCGAGCGATGAGCAGTTCTTC
CASSYSDPSDEQFF
>TRBJ2-1|.|.|TRBV19
TGTGCCAGTAGTATAGGGACAAACGTTAACAATGAGCAGTTCTTC
CASSIGTNVNNEQFF
>TRBJ2-2|.|.|TRBV5-1
TGCGCCAGCAGCCAAAGCTGGAACACCGGGGAGCTGTTTTTT
CASSQSWNTGELFF
>TRBJ2-7|.|.|TRBV19
TGTGCCAGTAGCCCAGGGATGGGCGAGCAGTACTTC
CASSPGMGEQYF
>TRBJ1-2|.|.|TRBV9
TGTGCCAGCAGCGTAGCAGGGGCGCGGGACTATGGCTACACCTTC
CASSVAGARDYGYTF
>TRBJ1-2|.|.|TRBV4-3
TGCGCCAGCAGCCAAGATAGCGGGGGCTCCTATGGCTACACCTTC
CASSQDSGGSYGYTF
>TRBJ2-1|.|.|TRBV29-1
TGCAGCGTTGAACTGTGGGGACAAAACAATGAGCAGTTCTTC
CSVELWGQNNEQFF
>TRBJ1-2|.|.|TRBV6-5
TGTGCCAGCAGTTACAGCCCAGGACAAGCTAACTATGGCTACACCTTC
CASSYSPGQANYGYTF
>TRBJ2-1|.|TRBD1|TRBV28
TGTGCCAGCAGTTTTCGCAAACGGGACAGGGACCATGAGCAGTTCTTC
CASSFRKRDRDHEQFF
>TRBJ1-1|.|.|TRBV12-3/TRBV12-4
TGTGCCAGCAGTTTCTTTCACAGCACTGAAGCTTTCTTT
CASSFFHSTEAFF
>TRBJ1-6|.|.|TRBV6-1
TGTGCCAGCAGTGGGCCGGGGGGACTGATTAATTCACCCCTCCACTTT
CASSGPGGLINSPLHF
>TRBJ2-2|.|.|TRBV15
TGTGCCACCAGCAGAGATTGGTCAGCGAACACCGGGGAGCTGTTTTTT
CATSRDWSANTGELFF
>TRBJ1-1|.|.|TRBV18
TGTGCCAGCTCCCAGGGAAACAAAGGGAACACTGAAGCTTTCTTT
CASSQGNKGNTEAFF